This T cell receptor (beta chain) was profiled in a study of T cell repertoires in cytomegalovirus infection. Study overall: From public TCR beta signatures came an indication of both CMV infection and matching HLA type.

Trimming left V 5 bases short and J 0 bases short, with 10 bases between. CDR1 SGHVS and CDR2 FQNEAQ come from the germline V gene. CDR3 length: 15 amino acids. This clonotype was observed many times. Its antigen is currently unknown. General study findings and limits: In two of eight donors, the top clonotype was HLA-C-restricted CMV-specific.

TCRdb independently ran MiXCR on the reads; one entry per CDR3 protein. This sample has 100,000 to 150,000 distinct CDR3 sequences, with roughly a quarter found just once. Sequencing input: PBMCs, sequenced either directly or after in vitro stimulation (not recorded which). The chain has TRBV7-8 and TRBJ2-2, with D possibly called TRBD1 or TRBD2 (5 bases each). The TCR was taken from a human donor in good health (CMV status not recorded). Some clones in this sample may be carry-over from other donors' samples. CDR3 bases: TGTGCCAGCAGCCCCGGGACCACGAACACCGGGGAGCTGTTTTTT. It codes for CASSPGTTNTGELFF. The complete variable domain, with remaining parts taken from reference TRBV7-8 and TRBJ2-2, reads GAGVSQSPRYKVAKRGQDVALRCDPISGHVSLFWYQQALGQGPEFLTYFQNEAQLDKSGLPSDRFFAERPEGSVSTLKIQRTQQEDSAVYLCASSPGTTNTGELFFGEGSRLTVL.